These T cell receptor beta chains were read from a single sample in a study of T-cell memory formation after mild COVID-19. TCRdb called the 5' RACE reads again in MiXCR, with one record for every CDR3 protein. The sample yields 550,000 to 650,000 distinct CDR3 sequences, around a sixth seen once. What was sequenced was PBMCs or a T cell subset sorted from them (not recorded which). All receptors come from an adult woman who had mild COVID-19 (a few samples of this study predate the infection). Cell type and time point are not known. Both conserved end residues are trimmed from each CDR3. A D gene is named only where the DNA matches it firmly.

cdr3_aa,v_call,d_call,j_call
ASSEWTGNYGYT,TRBV9,TRBD1,TRBJ1-2
ASSHQPSGGPGANVLT,TRBV6-5,-,TRBJ2-6
ASRKTGTGYNEQF,TRBV6-2/TRBV6-3,TRBD1,TRBJ2-1
ASSHWTSGQVYNEQF,TRBV11-2,TRBD2,TRBJ2-1
ASSPTGPTEAF,TRBV12-3/TRBV12-4,TRBD1,TRBJ1-1
ASKSGSSYNEQF,TRBV12-3/TRBV12-4,TRBD2,TRBJ2-1
ASTITGSQPQH,TRBV19,-,TRBJ1-5
SARDLGQGNYGYT,TRBV20-1,TRBD1,TRBJ1-2
ASSFRQGGTQY,TRBV27,TRBD1,TRBJ2-5
AISESGTYEQY,TRBV10-3,-,TRBJ2-7
ASSFTGQWSSYEQY,TRBV7-8,-,TRBJ2-7
ASSATPSGRGSDTQY,TRBV9,TRBD2,TRBJ2-3
ASSQRLAGDHEQF,TRBV7-6,TRBD2,TRBJ2-1
ASSLVTGGPSSEQF,TRBV12-3/TRBV12-4,TRBD2,TRBJ2-1
AIGLLIGLEQY,TRBV10-3,-,TRBJ2-7
ASSRGPSPLH,TRBV7-9,-,TRBJ1-6
AGGGGSGTGELF,TRBV7-2,-,TRBJ2-2
ASSTDGGPGNTIY,TRBV5-1,-,TRBJ1-3
ASSVDAGSSYEQY,TRBV9,-,TRBJ2-7
ASSEPGLAGGTGELF,TRBV7-3,TRBD2,TRBJ2-2
ASSWAGFSYEQY,TRBV7-2,-,TRBJ2-7
ASSPGESLSGELF,TRBV12-3/TRBV12-4,-,TRBJ2-2
SAKTASYEQY,TRBV29-1,-,TRBJ2-7
ASSRGWSSGGAQETQY,TRBV12-3/TRBV12-4,TRBD2,TRBJ2-5
ASSLLAGARETQY,TRBV5-1,TRBD2,TRBJ2-5
ASSPRDLPYEQY,TRBV7-2,-,TRBJ2-7
ASSYYTSNTEAF,TRBV6-2/TRBV6-3,-,TRBJ1-1
ASAGAISYNEQF,TRBV14,-,TRBJ2-1
ASSTGQGLNEKLF,TRBV13,TRBD1,TRBJ1-4
SAQPTGTSNQPQH,TRBV20-1,-,TRBJ1-5
ASSYNPTSGNSYEQY,TRBV6-2/TRBV6-3,TRBD2,TRBJ2-7
SARGVTSTYNEQF,TRBV20-1,-,TRBJ2-1
ASSLALGTTENIQY,TRBV12-3/TRBV12-4,-,TRBJ2-4
ASSGQSAASYNEQF,TRBV28,-,TRBJ2-1
ASSGTGYNNEQF,TRBV2,TRBD1,TRBJ2-1
ASSLGVREKLF,TRBV7-9,-,TRBJ1-4
SASRATPGNEQF,TRBV20-1,-,TRBJ2-1
ASSPVGGSGEQF,TRBV7-2,-,TRBJ2-1
ASSIAAGPYNEQF,TRBV19,-,TRBJ2-1
ASSRSGSEGWGYT,TRBV7-9,-,TRBJ1-2
ASTPSVGSEQF,TRBV6-5,-,TRBJ2-1
ASTVIEGSGRGYNEQF,TRBV7-9,TRBD2,TRBJ2-1
ASSLGYRVTEAF,TRBV7-9,-,TRBJ1-1
ASSTQGASYEQY,TRBV6-5,TRBD1,TRBJ2-7
SASEASGGVTDTQY,TRBV20-1,TRBD2,TRBJ2-3
ASIPWGDIPRSGNTIY,TRBV12-3/TRBV12-4,-,TRBJ1-3
ASTFEWREGLGQY,TRBV7-2,TRBD2,TRBJ2-3
ASSLGLAGVYNEQF,TRBV12-3/TRBV12-4,TRBD2,TRBJ2-1
ASSDGQTLSTEAF,TRBV6-5,-,TRBJ1-1